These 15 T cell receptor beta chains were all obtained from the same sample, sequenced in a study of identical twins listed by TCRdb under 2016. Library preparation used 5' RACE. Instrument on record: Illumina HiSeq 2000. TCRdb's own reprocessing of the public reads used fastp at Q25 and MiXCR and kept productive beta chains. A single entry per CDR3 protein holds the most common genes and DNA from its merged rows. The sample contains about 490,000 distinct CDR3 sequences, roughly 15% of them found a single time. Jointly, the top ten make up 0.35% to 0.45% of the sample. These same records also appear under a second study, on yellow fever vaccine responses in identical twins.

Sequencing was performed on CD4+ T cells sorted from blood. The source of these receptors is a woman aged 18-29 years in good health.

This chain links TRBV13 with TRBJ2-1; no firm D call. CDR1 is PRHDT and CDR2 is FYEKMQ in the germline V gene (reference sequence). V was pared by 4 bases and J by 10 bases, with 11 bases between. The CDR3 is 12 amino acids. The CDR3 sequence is CASSYPGREQFF. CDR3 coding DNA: TGTGCCAGCAGCTACCCTGGGCGGGAGCAGTTCTTC.

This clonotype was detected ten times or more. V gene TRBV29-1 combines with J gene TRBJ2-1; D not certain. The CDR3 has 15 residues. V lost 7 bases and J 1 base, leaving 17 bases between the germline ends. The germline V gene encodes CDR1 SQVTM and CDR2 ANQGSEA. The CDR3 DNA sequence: TGCAGCGCCCTTTGGCGGACCCGTTCCTACAATGAGCAGTTCTTC. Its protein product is CSALWRTRSYNEQFF.

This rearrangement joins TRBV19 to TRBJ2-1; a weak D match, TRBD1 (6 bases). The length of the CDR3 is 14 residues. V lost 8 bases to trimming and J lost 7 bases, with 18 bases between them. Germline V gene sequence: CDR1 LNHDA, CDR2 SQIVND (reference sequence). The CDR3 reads CASALDIQGNEQFF. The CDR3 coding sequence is TGTGCCAGTGCGTTAGATATCCAGGGGAATGAGCAGTTCTTC. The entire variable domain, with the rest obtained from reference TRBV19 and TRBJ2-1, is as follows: DGGITQSPKYLFRKEGQNVTLSCEQNLNHDAMYWYRQDPGQGLRLIYYSQIVNDFQKGDIAEGYSVSREKKESFPLTVTSAQKNPTAFYLCASALDIQGNEQFFGPGTRLTVL.

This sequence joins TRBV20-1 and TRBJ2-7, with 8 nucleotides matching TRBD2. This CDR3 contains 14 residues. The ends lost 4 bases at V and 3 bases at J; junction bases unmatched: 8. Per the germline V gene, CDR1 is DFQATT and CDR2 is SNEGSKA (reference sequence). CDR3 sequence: CSAKMDLAGYEQYF. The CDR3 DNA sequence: TGCAGTGCTAAGATGGACCTAGCGGGCTACGAGCAGTACTTC.

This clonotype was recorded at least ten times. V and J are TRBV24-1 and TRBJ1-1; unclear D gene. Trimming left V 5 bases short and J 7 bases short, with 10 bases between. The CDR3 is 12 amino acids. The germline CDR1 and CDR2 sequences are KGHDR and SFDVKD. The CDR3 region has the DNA TGTGCCACCAGTGGGAACGGGCGTGAAGCTTTCTTT. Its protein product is CATSGNGREAFF.

CDR3 amino acids: CASSRDPDSLSQAKNIQYF. The CDR3 DNA reads TGCGCCAGCAGCCGGGACCCAGACTCCCTATCACAAGCCAAAAACATTCAGTACTTC. This chain uses TRBV5-1 with TRBJ2-4; D may be TRBD1 or TRBD2 (5 bases each). V dropped 4 bases and J dropped 0 bases, with 23 bases sitting between them. Germline CDR1 reads SGHRS; CDR2 reads YFSETQ. This CDR3 has 19 residues.

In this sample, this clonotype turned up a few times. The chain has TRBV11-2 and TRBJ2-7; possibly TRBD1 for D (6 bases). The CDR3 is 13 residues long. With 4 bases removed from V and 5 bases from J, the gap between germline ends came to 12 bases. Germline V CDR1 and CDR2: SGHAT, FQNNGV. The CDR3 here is CASSYLQGNEQYV. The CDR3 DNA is TGTGCCAGCAGCTACCTACAGGGAAACGAGCAGTACGTC.

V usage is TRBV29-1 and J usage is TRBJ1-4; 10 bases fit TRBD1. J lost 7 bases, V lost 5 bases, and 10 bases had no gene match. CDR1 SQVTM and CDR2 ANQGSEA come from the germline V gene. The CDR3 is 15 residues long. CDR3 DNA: TGCAGCGTTCATAAGACCGGGACAGGGGCTGAAAAACTGTTTTTT. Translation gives CSVHKTGTGAEKLFF. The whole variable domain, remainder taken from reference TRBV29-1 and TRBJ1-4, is SAVISQKPSRDICQRGTSLTIQCQVDSQVTMMFWYRQQPGQSLTLIATANQGSEATYESGFVIDKFPISRPNLTFSTLTVSNMSPEDSSIYLCSVHKTGTGAEKLFFGSGTQLSVL.

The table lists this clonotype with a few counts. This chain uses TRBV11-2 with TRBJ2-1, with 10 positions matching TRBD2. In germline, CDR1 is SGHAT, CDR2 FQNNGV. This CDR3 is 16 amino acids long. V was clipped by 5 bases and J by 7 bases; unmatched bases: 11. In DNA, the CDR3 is TGTGCCAGCAGCCAAGAAGGAGAGCGGGAGGGGAATGAGCAGTTCTTC. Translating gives CASSQEGEREGNEQFF.

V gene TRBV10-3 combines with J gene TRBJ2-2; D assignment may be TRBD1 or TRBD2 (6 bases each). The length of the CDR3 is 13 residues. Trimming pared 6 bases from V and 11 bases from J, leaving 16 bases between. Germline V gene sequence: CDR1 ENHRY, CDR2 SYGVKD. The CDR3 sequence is CAISPGGALELFF. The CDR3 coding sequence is TGTGCCATCAGCCCCGGGGGCGCGCTCGAGCTGTTTTTT.

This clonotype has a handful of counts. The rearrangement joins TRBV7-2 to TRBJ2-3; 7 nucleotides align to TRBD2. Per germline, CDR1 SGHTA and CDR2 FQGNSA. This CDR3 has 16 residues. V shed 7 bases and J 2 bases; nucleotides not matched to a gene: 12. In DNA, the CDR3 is TGTGCCAGCAACTTCCCGCCGGGGGGTTACACAGATACGCAGTATTTT. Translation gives CASNFPPGGYTDTQYF.

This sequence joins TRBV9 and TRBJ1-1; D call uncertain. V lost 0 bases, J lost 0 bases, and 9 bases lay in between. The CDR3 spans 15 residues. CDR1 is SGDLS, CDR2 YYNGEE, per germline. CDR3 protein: CASSVGSPLNTEAFF. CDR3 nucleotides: TGTGCCAGCAGCGTAGGGAGCCCCCTGAACACTGAAGCTTTCTTT. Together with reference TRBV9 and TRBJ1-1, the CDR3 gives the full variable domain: DSGVTQTPKHLITATGQRVTLRCSPRSGDLSVYWYQQSLDQGLQFLIQYYNGEERAKGNILERFSAQQFPDLHSELNLSSLELGDSALYFCASSVGSPLNTEAFFGQGTRLTVV.

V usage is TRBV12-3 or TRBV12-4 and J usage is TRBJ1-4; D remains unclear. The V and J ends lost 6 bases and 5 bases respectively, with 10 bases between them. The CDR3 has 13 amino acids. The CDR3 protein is CASRGYANEKLFF. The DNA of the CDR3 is TGTGCCAGCAGAGGCTACGCCAATGAAAAACTGTTTTTT.

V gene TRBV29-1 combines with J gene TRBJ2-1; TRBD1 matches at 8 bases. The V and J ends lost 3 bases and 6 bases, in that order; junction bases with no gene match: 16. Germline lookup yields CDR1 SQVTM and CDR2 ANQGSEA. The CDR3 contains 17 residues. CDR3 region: CSVERIQGARSGNEQFF. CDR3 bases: TGCAGCGTTGAGCGGATCCAGGGGGCTAGATCAGGCAATGAGCAGTTCTTC.

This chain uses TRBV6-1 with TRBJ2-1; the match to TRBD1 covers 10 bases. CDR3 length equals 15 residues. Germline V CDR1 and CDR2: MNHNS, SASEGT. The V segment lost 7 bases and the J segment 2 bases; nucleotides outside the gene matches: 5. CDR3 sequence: CASILGQGAYNEQFF. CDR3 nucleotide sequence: TGTGCCAGCATCCTTGGACAGGGGGCCTACAATGAGCAGTTCTTC.